This T cell receptor (beta chain) was captured by sequencing in a study of breast tumors, draining lymph nodes, adjacent tissues. Samples came from axillary lymph nodes draining the breast cancer. Trimming shortened V by 4 bases and J by 6 bases, and 11 bases separated the two germline ends. The germline gives CDR1 SGHNT, CDR2 YYREEE (reference sequence). The CDR3 loop spans 12 amino acids. Of note for this clonotype: Its antigen is currently unknown. Possible read error: a much larger clone is one base away.

TCRdb re-called the multiplex PCR reads with MiXCR, one entry per CDR3 protein. The sample gives some 150,000 distinct CDR3 sequences, 33% of which show up once; 3.8% is in the top ten. Study observations and caveats: Compared with basal-like, luminal-like tumors shared significantly more repertoire with nontumor tissue. The data were judged consistent with most tumor T cells coming from lymph node and expanding in tumor.

This chain joins TRBV5-4 and TRBJ2-7, with D unresolved. Sequenced: axillary lymph node tissue. This clonotype originated in a female donor with breast cancer. Some clones in this sample may be carry-over from other donors' samples. Here the CDR3 DNA reads TGTGCCAGCAGCGATATAGCTGCCGAGCAGTACTTC. Translated: CASSDIAAEQYF.